This TCR beta chain was obtained from a study of CD8+ T cells in alopecia areata (dated by TCRdb to the late 2010s). About the study as a whole: Treated patients were enrolled in an open-label pilot trial of oral tofacitinib, 5 to 10 mg twice daily, for moderate-to-severe alopecia areata. Patients stayed on tofacitinib for 6 to 18 months and then had 6 months of follow-up off drug so that delayed response and recurrence could be assessed. Disease severity in treated patients was measured with the SALT score, which quantifies the percentage of affected scalp surface area. To study T cell clonal expansion in alopecia areata, the researchers applied high-throughput TCRbeta sequencing to both the C3H/HeJ mouse model and human patients. On the human side, TCRbeta sequencing was run on scalp tissue and on sorted CD4+ and CD8+ peripheral blood T cells from healthy controls and from alopecia areata patients with either patchy or totalis/universalis disease. Biopsies were taken from tofacitinib-treated patients at baseline and again at 4 and 24 weeks into treatment, and several of those patients also had a later scalp biopsy. Scalp clonality was compared across normal scalp (n=4), patchy alopecia areata scalp (n=8), and alopecia totalis/universalis scalp (n=8). RNA came from the PAXgene miRNA kit for fixed scalp, the miRNeasy kit for PBMCs, and the RNeasy kit for mouse skin. Amplification of TCRbeta CDR3 regions was done by immunoSEQ multiplex PCR using 35 Vbeta forward primers and 13 Jbeta reverse primers. Study-wide conclusions, independent of this receptor: During tofacitinib treatment, many expanded lesional clones stuck around in both scalp and blood, and this persistence may partly explain why relapse happens after treatment is stopped. With tofacitinib, both scalp clonality and the number of expanded CD8+ clones among the top 100 scalp clones went down significantly. Lesional scalp, especially in alopecia totalis/universalis, showed higher clonality and more expanded CD8+ clones than normal scalp, suggesting antigenic drive. Unlike mouse skin, which is dominated by gammadelta T cells, normal human skin has resident alphabeta T cells that are also sequenced, and this complicates analysis of the scalp TCR repertoire. Shared TCR sequences between patients were less evident than in mice, which may be partly attributable to HLA diversity in the patient population. Because the treated cohort was small and had only one nonresponder, larger studies are needed to examine links between baseline CD8+ expansion and response.

Concerning this clone: The antigen it binds to is not known. The record has no base qualities; no much larger clone is one base away.

CDR1 and CDR2 are drawn from the germline V gene: MNHEY, SVGAGI. The CDR3 goes from the cysteine to the phenylalanine over 15 residues. Kept here is only the CDR3 DNA, which spans 45 bases and is read in frame from base 1. Trimming takes 0 bases off V and 4 bases off J; junction bases not matched to a gene: 3. In light of the paper, this sample's time point label describes: about 25 weeks on oral tofacitinib. This specimen's treatment or condition label, per the study, means: oral pan-JAK inhibitor, 5-10 mg twice daily. From alopecia areata patients, peripheral blood was collected along with lesional scalp punch biopsies. PBMCs were isolated by density centrifugation and stained for CD3, CD4 and CD8, and CD4+ and CD8+ T cells were sorted on a FACSAria. Libraries came from the immunoSEQ multiplex PCR assay. RNA was extracted from all samples and reverse transcribed into cDNA as template for TCR sequencing. First-strand cDNA was synthesized with SuperScript III using a 2:1 mix of oligo-dT and random hexamers. Amplification bias was assessed with a synthetic immune receptor repertoire, and residual bias was removed computationally. On the authors' methods: After raw reads were preprocessed to remove errors, the CDR3 was defined following IMGT conventions as running from the conserved cysteine to phenylalanine. Clonality was computed by normalizing Shannon entropy by log2 of the number of productive unique TCRs and subtracting the result from 1. Whether scalp clones were CD4 or CD8 was inferred by matching scalp TCRbeta sequences against CD4 and CD8 repertoires sorted from blood. TCRdb stores this immuneACCESS table with in-frame sequences only. Part of the clones is absent; in the studies checked, under half of the shortfall reflects unresolved V genes, and no reason is known for the rest. V, J and clone size are taken as reported in that table, and D and trimming were inferred from the DNA itself. This sample holds 150,000 to 200,000 clones; around 59% were observed only once. The top ten clonotypes cover approximately 15% of the sample.

Here the chain combines TRBV6-5 and TRBJ1-5; 7 of the junction bases match TRBD1. This receptor was taken from a human donor with alopecia areata. The specimen comprised CD4+ T cells sorted from blood, sampled at week 24, from a patient treated with tofacitinib. The nucleotide sequence reads as follows: TGTGCCAGCAGTTACTCGGGACAGCTTAATCAGCCCCAGCATTTT. It translates to CASSYSGQLNQPQHF.